This TCR beta chain was sequenced during a study of T cells in tuberculosis. Study-wide context: A South African cohort included IGRA-negative adolescents, latently infected IGRA-positive adolescents and adults with active tuberculosis. Study-wide results and caveats: GMM-specific TCRs were nearer to active tuberculosis alpha repertoires, suggesting expansion.

This clone has a single count. Its antigen is unknown. The CDR3 is 16 amino acids. CDR1 LGHNA and CDR2 YSLEER come from the germline V gene. V lost 0 bases and J lost 2, with 8 bases in between. The table came from immunoSEQ multiplex PCR; TCRdb's copy has only in-frame clones and leaves some out. This sample carries 35,000 to 45,000 clones, 85% to 95% of them seen once, and the ten largest clones take 9.5% to 13%. The J gene is TRBJ2-6, the V gene TRBV4-3; tentatively, D is TRBD1 (6 bases). The TCR comes from a donor aged 10-35 years with latent tuberculosis or without tuberculosis infection. Some clones in this sample may be carry-over from other donors' samples. Source material: PBMCs. The CDR3 DNA reads as TGCGCCAGCAGCCAAGAGGCAGGGGCTGGGGCCAACGTCCTGACTTTC. It yields the protein CASSQEAGAGANVLTF.